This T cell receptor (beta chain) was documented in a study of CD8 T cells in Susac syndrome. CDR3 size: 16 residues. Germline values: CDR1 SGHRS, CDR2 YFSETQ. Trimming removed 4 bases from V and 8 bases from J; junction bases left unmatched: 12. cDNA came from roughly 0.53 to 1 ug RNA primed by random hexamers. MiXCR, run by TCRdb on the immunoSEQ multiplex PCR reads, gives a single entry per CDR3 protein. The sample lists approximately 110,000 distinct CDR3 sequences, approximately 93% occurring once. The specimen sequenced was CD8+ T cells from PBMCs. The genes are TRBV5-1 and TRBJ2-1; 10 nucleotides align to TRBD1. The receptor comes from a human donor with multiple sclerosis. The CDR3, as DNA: TGCGCCAGCAGCCTCCGGACAGGGGGGCGCCTCGATGAGCAGTTCTTC. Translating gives CASSLRTGGRLDEQFF.